The 8 T cell receptor beta chains below all came from one sample that was sequenced in a study of T cell changes during pregnancy in multiple sclerosis. Sequencing used immunoSEQ multiplex PCR; TCRdb keeps in-frame clones, though not all of them. Of approximately 90,000 clones listed, approximately 90% are singletons. The sample was peripheral blood, taken before pregnancy. Receptor source: a female donor with multiple sclerosis, enrolled in a pregnancy study.

This clone appeared once. Here the CDR3 reads CASSAQGVETQYF. The CDR3 DNA is TGTGCCAGTAGTGCCCAAGGGGTAGAGACCCAGTACTTC. J is TRBJ2-5 and V is TRBV19, with D possibly TRBD1 on 5 matching bases. Trimming stripped 5 bases from V and 4 bases from J, with 11 bases between. The CDR3 contains 13 residues. The V gene's germline CDR1 is LNHDA and CDR2 SQIVND (reference sequence).

This clone was counted a single time. V usage is TRBV5-4 and J usage is TRBJ2-2; D gene ambiguous. The V end was cut by 0 bases, the J end by 5 bases, with 11 bases between. This CDR3 comprises 15 residues. CDR1 is SGHNT and CDR2 is YYREEE in the germline V gene (reference sequence). The CDR3 nucleotides read TGTGCCAGCAGCTTGGCCGCCTCCGGGACCGGGGAGCTGTTTTTT. Protein product: CASSLAASGTGELFF.

J is TRBJ2-7 and V is TRBV6-5, with D possibly being TRBD1 (5 bases). Trimming stripped 2 bases from V and 1 base from J, with 12 bases between. Germline V gives CDR1 MNHEY, CDR2 SVGAGI. The CDR3 is made up of 15 amino acids. The CDR3: CASSYGAGISYEQYF. The CDR3 nucleotides are TGTGCCAGCAGTTACGGAGCAGGGATTTCCTACGAGCAGTACTTC.

This chain uses TRBV7-2 with TRBJ2-1, with 12 bases that match TRBD2. Per the germline V gene, CDR1 is SGHTA and CDR2 is FQGNSA. The V and J ends lost 5 bases and 6 bases, in that order; junction bases with no gene match: 11. The CDR3 runs 17 residues. This CDR3 reads CASSTRRTSGAPNEQFF. The CDR3 nucleotides read TGTGCCAGCAGCACGAGACGGACTAGCGGGGCCCCCAATGAGCAGTTCTTC.

This clone was seen once. The chain combines TRBV2 with TRBJ2-2; a weak D match, TRBD1 (5 bases). V was shortened by 8 bases and J by 6 bases, with 13 bases between the two germline ends. Germline values: CDR1 SNHLY, CDR2 FYNNEI. The length of the CDR3 is 13 residues. CDR3 region: CASGALRAGELFF. The CDR3 DNA reads as TGTGCCAGCGGGGCCCTACGCGCCGGGGAGCTGTTTTTT.

V is TRBV7-9 and J is TRBJ2-5, with D possibly TRBD2 on 5 matching bases. Germline V gives CDR1 SEHNR, CDR2 FQNEAQ (reference sequence). This CDR3 region has 17 residues. Trimming left V 2 bases short and J 4 bases short, with 20 bases between. The CDR3: CASSLPLDVGRRETQYF. For the CDR3, the DNA is TGTGCCAGCAGCTTACCCCTCGATGTAGGGAGAAGAGAGACCCAGTACTTC.

The V gene is TRBV28, the J gene TRBJ2-3, with 10 bases matching TRBD1. V lost 0 bases, J lost 6 bases, and 3 bases stayed unmatched. Germline CDR1 reads MDHEN; CDR2 reads SYDVKM. The CDR3 covers 15 residues. CDR3 sequence (DNA): TGTGCCAGCAGTTTATGGACAGGGGGCGGGGATACGCAGTATTTT. It codes for CASSLWTGGGDTQYF.

The genes are TRBV2 and TRBJ2-7; 9 bases align to TRBD1. CDR1 SNHLY and CDR2 FYNNEI come from the germline V gene. The CDR3 has 13 residues. V lost 3 bases to trimming and J lost 7 bases; unmatched junction nucleotides: 4. CDR3 loop: CASSEATGGEQYF. CDR3 coding DNA: TGTGCCAGCAGTGAGGCGACAGGGGGAGAGCAGTACTTC.